This entry lists 9 T cell receptor beta chains sequenced from one sample in a study of blood T cell repertoires in COVID-19. Assay used: immunoSEQ multiplex PCR; TCRdb lists only in-frame clones, some missing. The sample has hundreds of thousands of clones; roughly 85% are singletons. The sequenced sample was PBMCs or T cells enriched from blood (not recorded which). The receptors stem from a woman aged 50 to 60 with acute COVID-19.

The V call is TRBV30, the J call TRBJ1-5, with D perhaps matching TRBD1 (5 bases). The length of the CDR3 is 13 residues. The V end was cut by 3 bases, the J end by 5 bases, with 11 bases between. Per germline, CDR1 GTSNPN and CDR2 SVGIG (reference sequence). The CDR3 DNA follows: TGTGCCTGGAGAGGACATCCGGATCAGCCCCAGCATTTT. It codes for CAWRGHPDQPQHF.

V is TRBV7-9 and J is TRBJ1-1; tentatively, D is TRBD1 (6 bases). V lost 1 base, J lost 2 bases, and 11 bases lay in between. CDR3 size: 15 residues. Germline V gene data show CDR1 as SEHNR and CDR2 as FQNEAQ (reference sequence). CDR3 sequence (DNA): TGTGCCAGCAGCTTAGTTAGGACAGCCAACACTGAAGCTTTCTTT. This sequence encodes CASSLVRTANTEAFF. Variable domain in full (rest from reference TRBV7-9 and TRBJ1-1): DTGVSQNPRHKITKRGQNVTFRCDPISEHNRLYWYRQTLGQGPEFLTYFQNEAQLEKSRLLSDRFSAERPKGSFSTLEIQRTEQGDSAMYLCASSLVRTANTEAFFGQGTRLTVV.

The count of this clone is one. A junction boundary mismatches the germline segment, possibly from a read error. Other DNA sequences in the same sample also yield this CDR3. The CDR3 sequence is CASSPIGGVTDTQYF. In DNA, the CDR3 is TGTGCCAGCAGCCCGATCGGGGGGGTGACAGATACGCAGTATTTT. The chain is built from TRBV5-1 and TRBJ2-3; 8 bases are a match to TRBD2. Germline CDR1 is SGHRS and CDR2 is YFSETQ. CDR3 length: 15 amino acids.

This clone was found once. CDR3 sequence: CASSDPREQYF. The DNA of the CDR3 is TGTGCCAGCAGTGACCCGCGCGAGCAGTACTTC. V gene TRBV2 combines with J gene TRBJ2-7; D uncertain. V was shortened by 3 bases and J by 6 bases, with 6 bases between the two germline ends. Germline V gene data show CDR1 as SNHLY and CDR2 as FYNNEI. This CDR3 has 11 amino acids. The full variable domain, completed using reference TRBV2 and TRBJ2-7, is EPEVTQTPSHQVTQMGQEVILRCVPISNHLYFYWYRQILGQKVEFLVSFYNNEISEKSEIFDDQFSVERPDGSNFTLKIRSTKLEDSAMYFCASSDPREQYFGPGTRLTVT.

This clone was detected only a few times. The chain uses TRBV19 and TRBJ1-1; TRBD1 might be the D (6 bases). There are 14 residues in the CDR3. Per germline, CDR1 LNHDA and CDR2 SQIVND (reference sequence). Trimming removed 8 bases at V and 1 base at J, with 14 bases between. CDR3 sequence reads: CASAVGGANTEAFF. Written as DNA, the CDR3 is TGTGCCAGTGCCGTTGGGGGGGCGAACACTGAAGCTTTCTTT.

This clone came up a few times. This chain connects TRBV5-6 to TRBJ1-4, with D unclear. CDR1 is SGHDT and CDR2 is YYEEEE in the germline V gene. Trimming took 2 bases from V and 4 from J, leaving 9 bases between them. The CDR3 has 14 amino acids. In DNA form, the CDR3 reads TGTGCCAGCAGCTTCCCGGGGTATAATGAAAAACTGTTTTTT. This gives the protein CASSFPGYNEKLFF.

The V call is TRBV27, the J call TRBJ2-1; 7 nucleotides align to TRBD2. Trimming cost V 7 bases and J 2 bases; bases outside gene matches: 8. Germline V gives CDR1 MNHEY, CDR2 SMNVEV (reference sequence). The CDR3 is made up of 15 amino acids. CDR3 residues: CASKRSAGTYNEQFF. CDR3 coding DNA: TGTGCCAGCAAAAGATCAGCGGGGACCTACAATGAGCAGTTCTTC.

The chain carries TRBV19 and TRBJ2-1; 13 bases agree with TRBD2. Trimming at V came to 7 bases and at J to 9 bases, leaving 6 bases not matched to a gene. The CDR3 consists of 14 residues. Per the germline V gene, CDR1 is LNHDA and CDR2 is SQIVND (reference sequence). In nucleotides, the CDR3 is TGTGCCAGTATAAGGACTAGCGGGGGAGGTGAGCAGTTCTTC. Translated, it gives CASIRTSGGGEQFF.

This chain links TRBV19 with TRBJ2-3, with a possible D match to TRBD2 (6 bases). The germline V and J ends were trimmed by 6 bases and 5 bases, with 6 bases remaining between them. There are 11 residues in the CDR3. The germline gives CDR1 LNHDA, CDR2 SQIVND (reference sequence). Here the CDR3 DNA reads TGTGCCAGTAGGGAGGGAGATACGCAGTATTTT. This encodes CASREGDTQYF.